The 15 T cell receptor beta chains below all came from one sample that was sequenced in a study of T cells after yellow fever vaccination. TCRdb reprocessed the 5' RACE reads with MiXCR, giving one entry per CDR3 protein. The sample contains more than 95,000 distinct CDR3 sequences, roughly 7.9% of which appear only once. The source was CD4+ T cells sorted from PBMCs, collected roughly 46 days after the first yellow fever vaccination. The receptors derive from a young man who received the YFV17D yellow fever vaccine.

Ten or more counts support this clonotype. In nucleotides, the CDR3 is TGTGCCAGCAGCCCCGCTTTTGGGGGCGGCCCTCGAAACACCATATATTTT. It codes for CASSPAFGGGPRNTIYF. The chain carries TRBV7-2 and TRBJ1-3; TRBD1 is a possible D gene (6 bases). The CDR3 loop spans 17 amino acids. Germline lookup yields CDR1 SGHTA and CDR2 FQGNSA. V lost 5 bases, J lost 5 bases, and 22 bases lay in between.

This clonotype was seen repeatedly, ten times or more. V usage is TRBV12-3 or TRBV12-4 and J usage is TRBJ2-2, with D hard to call. This CDR3 has 13 amino acids. V lost 3 bases, J lost 6 bases, and 8 bases lay in between. This CDR3 reads CASSFSLSGELFF. DNA of the CDR3: TGTGCCAGCAGTTTCTCGCTTTCCGGGGAGCTGTTTTTT.

This clonotype was observed many times. The rearrangement joins TRBV25-1 to TRBJ2-5; a possible D gene is TRBD1 (6 bases). The CDR3 is 16 amino acids. Trimming removed 5 bases at V and 1 base at J, with 17 bases between. Germline CDR1 and CDR2: MGHDK and SYGVNS. CDR3 region: CASSPYTGHLQETQYF. The CDR3 coding sequence is TGTGCCAGCAGTCCCTACACAGGGCACCTCCAAGAGACCCAGTACTTC.

This clonotype was recorded many times. This sequence joins TRBV10-3 and TRBJ2-7; D possibly uses TRBD1 or TRBD2 (5 bases each). Trimming removed 11 bases from V and 0 bases from J, with 14 bases in between. Germline lookup yields CDR1 ENHRY and CDR2 SYGVKD. The CDR3 has 13 amino acids. Here the CDR3 reads CAVGTESSYEQYF. The CDR3 nucleotides read TGTGCCGTTGGGACCGAAAGCTCCTACGAGCAGTACTTC.

This clonotype has at least ten counts. This sequence joins TRBV7-2 and TRBJ2-1; 8 bases align to TRBD2. After removal of 5 bases from V and 4 bases from J, the junction contained 4 bases not matched to a gene. This CDR3 comprises 14 residues. Germline assignment: CDR1 SGHTA and CDR2 FQGNSA. The CDR3 loop is CASSERGGYNEQFF. CDR3 nucleotide sequence: TGTGCCAGCAGCGAACGGGGGGGATACAATGAGCAGTTCTTC.

In its sample, this clonotype was seen many times. The chain is built from TRBV19 and TRBJ1-2; TRBD1 matches 9 bases. The trim removed 7 bases at V and 8 bases at J, leaving 14 bases unmatched. CDR3 length equals 15 residues. CDR1 is LNHDA and CDR2 is SQIVND in the germline V gene (reference sequence). The CDR3 sequence is CASTEKADRGGGYTF. The CDR3 coding sequence is TGTGCCAGTACCGAGAAGGCGGACAGGGGAGGAGGCTACACCTTC.

The chain has TRBV5-1 and TRBJ2-5; the D call may be TRBD1 or TRBD2 (6 bases each). This CDR3 contains 17 residues. V was trimmed by 0 bases and J by 1 base, leaving 16 bases between them. Germline-derived CDR1 and CDR2 are SGHRS and YFSETQ. The CDR3 DNA sequence: TGCGCCAGCAGCTTGGGGGGGCGCGGGGCCCTCCAAGAGACCCAGTACTTC. As protein: CASSLGGRGALQETQYF.

There are many counts of this clonotype. CDR3 nucleotides: TGCGCCAGCAGCTTGAGTCCCGGTCTACAAGAGACCCAGTACTTC. Its protein is CASSLSPGLQETQYF. The V call is TRBV5-1, the J call TRBJ2-5; D unresolved. V was cut by 1 base and J by 2 bases, with 12 bases left in between. The germline V gene has CDR1 SGHRS and CDR2 YFSETQ. The CDR3 is 15 residues long.

This clonotype ranks as medium-sized. CDR3 DNA sequence: TGCAGTGCTATGGGACAGTCCTACGAGCAGTACTTC. Amino acids: CSAMGQSYEQYF. J is TRBJ2-7 and V is TRBV20-1; 7 bases map to TRBD1. The CDR3 runs 12 residues. CDR1 is DFQATT and CDR2 is SNEGSKA in the germline V gene (reference sequence). The junction had 1 base not matched to a gene; V was cut back by 4 bases and J by 1 base.

This clonotype was detected many times. V usage is TRBV6-5 and J usage is TRBJ2-1; 16 bases match TRBD2. With V trimmed by 6 bases and J by 3 bases, 5 bases remained unmatched. Per the germline V gene, CDR1 is MNHEY and CDR2 is SVGAGI. CDR3 length equals 17 residues. CDR3 sequence (DNA): TGTGCCAGCAGGGGACTAGCGGGGGGGGTTATCTACAATGAGCAGTTCTTC. Protein sequence: CASRGLAGGVIYNEQFF.

This clonotype was seen more than once but under ten times. The rearrangement links TRBV2 to TRBJ2-1; a weak D match, TRBD2 (6 bases). Germline assignment: CDR1 SNHLY and CDR2 FYNNEI. Trimming stripped 6 bases from V and 9 bases from J, with 9 bases between. The CDR3 sequence is 11 residues long. The CDR3 DNA reads TGTGCCAGCAGGCAGGAGGGTGAGCAGTTCTTC. It encodes CASRQEGEQFF.

At least ten counts were recorded for this clonotype. The CDR3 region is CASSFGLAPGTDTQYF. The CDR3 DNA reads as TGTGCCAGCAGTTTTGGCCTAGCCCCTGGCACAGATACGCAGTATTTT. The chain employs TRBV12-3 or TRBV12-4 and TRBJ2-3; D possibly corresponds to TRBD2 (5 bases). CDR3 length: 16 amino acids. Deletions cut 3 bases from V and 1 base from J, with 14 bases between.

This clonotype showed up many times. The chain combines TRBV5-1 with TRBJ2-1; D ambiguous. This CDR3 is built from 12 residues. Trimming took 3 bases from V and 7 from J, leaving 8 bases between them. The germline V gene encodes CDR1 SGHRS and CDR2 YFSETQ. CDR3 in amino acids: CASSYQKNEQFF. The CDR3 DNA is TGCGCCAGCAGCTATCAGAAAAATGAGCAGTTCTTC.

This clonotype was found many times. This rearrangement joins TRBV7-9 to TRBJ2-3; TRBD2 matches 9 bases. CDR1 and CDR2 (germline): SEHNR, FQNEAQ (reference sequence). The CDR3 length is 15 residues. V shed 5 bases, J shed 2 bases, and the junction held 5 bases outside the gene matches. CDR3 amino acids: CASSDVGLATDTQYF. DNA for the CDR3: TGTGCCAGCAGCGACGTGGGACTAGCCACAGATACGCAGTATTTT.

This clonotype has a count of ten or more. The CDR3 here is CASSLGTGSQETQYF. The CDR3 DNA follows: TGTGCCAGCAGCTTGGGGACAGGATCTCAAGAGACCCAGTACTTC. The rearrangement links TRBV5-5 to TRBJ2-5; 7 bases are shared with TRBD1. With 0 bases clipped from V and 2 bases from J, the junction kept 4 bases outside the gene matches. Germline CDR1 and CDR2: SGHKS and YYEKEE (reference sequence). The CDR3 length is 15 residues.